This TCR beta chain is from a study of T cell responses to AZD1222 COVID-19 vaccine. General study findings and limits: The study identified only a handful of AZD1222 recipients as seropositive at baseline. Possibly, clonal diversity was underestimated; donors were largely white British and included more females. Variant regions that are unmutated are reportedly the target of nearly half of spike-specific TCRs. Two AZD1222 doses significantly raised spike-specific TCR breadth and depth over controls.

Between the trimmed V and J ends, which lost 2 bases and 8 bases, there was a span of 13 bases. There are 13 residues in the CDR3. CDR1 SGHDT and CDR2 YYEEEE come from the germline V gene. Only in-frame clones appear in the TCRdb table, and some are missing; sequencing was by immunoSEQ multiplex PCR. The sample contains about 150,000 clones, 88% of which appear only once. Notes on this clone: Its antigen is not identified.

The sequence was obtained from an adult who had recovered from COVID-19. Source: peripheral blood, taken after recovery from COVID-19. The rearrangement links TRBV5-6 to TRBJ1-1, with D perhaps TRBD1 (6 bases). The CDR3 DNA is TGTGCCAGCAGCTTCCAAACAGGGACCGAAGCTTTCTTT. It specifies CASSFQTGTEAFF.